The T cell receptor (beta chain) under discussion was sequenced for a study of CD8+CD57+ T cells in acquired aplastic anemia. J gave up 3 bases and V 0 bases, and 5 bases lay outside the gene matches. In germline, CDR1 is SGHRS, CDR2 YFSETQ. The CDR3 spans 15 residues. Using genomic DNA as the template, TCR beta VDJ and CDR3 profiling was carried out. Each CDR3 protein gets one entry after TCRdb re-called the reads with MiXCR. The sample contains approximately 200,000 distinct CDR3 sequences, 40% to 60% of which appear only once. By flow cytometry, patients selected for sequencing had shown an expansion of CD8+CD57+ cells. The patients all had a severe acquired aplastic anemia diagnosis. No therapy was given to patients before blood sampling.

The chain employs TRBV5-1 and TRBJ1-2; TRBD1 matches 7 bases. The sequenced sample consisted of sorted CD4+, CD8+, or CD8+CD57+ T cells (not recorded which) from PBMCs. The clonotype comes from a human donor with aplastic anemia. The CDR3 reads CASSLAGGTDYGYTF. DNA for the CDR3: TGCGCCAGCAGCTTGGCCGGGGGGACAGACTATGGCTACACCTTC.